Shown below are 6 T cell receptor beta chains from a single sample sequenced in a study of blood T cell repertoires in COVID-19 (dated by TCRdb to 2020 to 2022). The library was produced with the immunoSEQ multiplex PCR assay. TCRdb obtained this table from immuneACCESS and retained in-frame rearrangements with V and J assigned. These tables miss some clones; where compared with another copy, unresolved V genes account for less than half of the shortfall, and the remainder is unexplained. The sample contains 540,000 or so clones, around nine tenths of them found a single time. The top ten clones comprise around 8% of the sample. The sample consisted of peripheral blood. The receptor source for this set is a woman in her forties or fifties with COVID-19, enrolled during active disease.

The rearrangement joins TRBV18 to TRBJ2-7; 9 bases map to TRBD2. Per the germline V gene, CDR1 is KGHSH and CDR2 is LQKENI. The CDR3 has 13 amino acids. J gave up 3 bases and V 4 bases, and 1 base lay outside the gene matches. The CDR3 DNA reads as TGTGCCAGCTCACATAGCGGGGGCTACGAGCAGTACTTC. This codes for CASSHSGGYEQYF. Full variable domain (rest looked up from reference TRBV18 and TRBJ2-7): NAGVMQNPRHLVRRRGQEARLRCSPMKGHSHVYWYRQLPEEGLKFMVYLQKENIIDESGMPKERFSAEFPKEGPSILRIQQVVRGDSAAYFCASSHSGGYEQYFGPGTRLTVT.

V usage is TRBV29-1 and J usage is TRBJ1-3; D is possibly TRBD1 (6 bases). V shed 7 bases and J shed 8 bases, with 27 bases lying between them. The CDR3 has 16 residues. CDR1 and CDR2 from the germline V gene are SQVTM and ANQGSEA. CDR3 in amino acids: CSAFGGGVNSRDTIYF. The CDR3 region has the DNA TGCAGCGCCTTCGGGGGGGGCGTAAATAGTCGGGACACCATATATTTT.

This clone was detected once. The chain uses TRBV6-6 and TRBJ2-1; perhaps TRBD1 as D (7 bases). V was pared by 7 bases and J by 7 bases, with 17 bases between. CDR1 is MNHNY, CDR2 SVGAGI, per germline (reference sequence). The CDR3 spans 14 residues. Here the CDR3 reads CASTLPTGRNEQFF. As DNA, the CDR3 is TGTGCCAGCACTTTACCGACAGGGAGGAATGAGCAGTTCTTC.

The chain carries TRBV11-2 and TRBJ2-7; D unresolved. The CDR3 contains 13 residues. The germline CDR1 and CDR2 sequences are SGHAT and FQNNGV. V lost 0 bases to trimming and J lost 2 bases, with 5 bases between them. For the CDR3, the DNA is TGTGCCAGCAGCTTAGACCCGGCCTACGAGCAGTACTTC. It yields the protein CASSLDPAYEQYF.

This chain links TRBV5-1 with TRBJ2-5; a possible D gene is TRBD2 (6 bases). V lost 7 bases and J lost 1, with 14 bases in between. This CDR3 has 14 residues. Per the germline V gene, CDR1 is SGHRS and CDR2 is YFSETQ. The CDR3 region is CASSETGVQETQYF. DNA of the CDR3: TGCGCCAGCTCCGAGACGGGGGTCCAAGAGACCCAGTACTTC.

The rearrangement uses TRBV11-2 and TRBJ2-2; D possibly corresponds to TRBD1 (5 bases). The germline V and J ends were trimmed by 5 bases and 4 bases, with 11 bases remaining between them. There are 14 residues in the CDR3. Germline lookup yields CDR1 SGHAT and CDR2 FQNNGV. The CDR3 nucleotides are TGTGCCAGCAGCCCCCAGGGAACCACCGGGGAGCTGTTTTTT. This sequence encodes CASSPQGTTGELFF. Using reference TRBV11-2 and TRBJ2-2 for the parts outside the CDR3, the full variable domain is EAGVAQSPRYKIIEKRQSVAFWCNPISGHATLYWYQQILGQGPKLLIQFQNNGVVDDSQLPKDRFSAERLKGVDSTLKIQPAKLEDSAVYLCASSPQGTTGELFFGEGSRLTVL.